This TCR beta chain was captured in a study of T-cell memory formation after mild COVID-19. The study, taken as a whole, reports: Prior to infection, memory already included some responding clones, suggesting cross-reactive memory joined. The authors left the SARS-CoV-2 specificity of second-wave clones peaking on day 37 unconfirmed.

From the 5' RACE reads, TCRdb called clonotypes with MiXCR, one entry per CDR3 protein. The table has 450,000 to 650,000 distinct CDR3 sequences, approximately 20% seen once. CDR1 SGHDN and CDR2 FVKESK come from the germline V gene. CDR3 length: 13 residues. V was clipped by 4 bases and J by 3 bases, with 10 bases between them. Regarding this clonotype: Its antigen is still unknown.

Sample: PBMCs or a T cell subset sorted from them (not recorded which). The receptor comes from an adult woman who had mild COVID-19 (a few samples of this study predate the infection). Cell type and time point are not known. V usage is TRBV14 and J usage is TRBJ2-7; D is undetermined. CDR3 sequence: CASSRGWVYEQYF. CDR3 nucleotide sequence: TGTGCCAGCAGCCGGGGATGGGTCTACGAGCAGTACTTC.